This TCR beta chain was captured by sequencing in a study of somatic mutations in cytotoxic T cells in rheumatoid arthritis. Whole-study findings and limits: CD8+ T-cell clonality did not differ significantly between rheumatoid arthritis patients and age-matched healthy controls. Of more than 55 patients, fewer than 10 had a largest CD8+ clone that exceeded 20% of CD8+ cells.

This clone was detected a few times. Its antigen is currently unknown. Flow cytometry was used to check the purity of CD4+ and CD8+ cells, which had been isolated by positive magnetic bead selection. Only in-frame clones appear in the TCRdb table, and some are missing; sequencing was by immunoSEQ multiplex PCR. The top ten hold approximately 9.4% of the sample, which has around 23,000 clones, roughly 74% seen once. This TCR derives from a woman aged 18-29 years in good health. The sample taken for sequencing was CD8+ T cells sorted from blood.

CDR3 sequence (DNA): TGTGCCAGCATCGGGGACCGCTACACCGGGGAGCTGTTTTTT. This encodes CASIGDRYTGELFF. The rearrangement joins TRBV7-9 to TRBJ2-2; D may match TRBD1 or TRBD2 (5 bases each). From germline, CDR1 is SEHNR and CDR2 FQNEAQ (reference sequence). V was shortened by 7 bases and J by 3 bases, with 12 bases between the two germline ends. This CDR3 spans 14 amino acids.